This T cell receptor (beta chain) was captured by sequencing in a study of blood T cells in healthy people across ages. Whole-study results and caveats: Expanded clonotype shifts may have been confounded, as the donors had an unknown CMV status. Age brought a roughly linear fall in TCR beta diversity measured per million T cells. The long-lived group displayed more naive CD4+ cells, plus higher diversity, than the aged donors did. Naive T cell percentage showed a strong correlation with TCR beta diversity.

With a J-beta primer mix and a sample-barcoded 5' primer, a second PCR ran about 7 to 12 cycles. One entry per CDR3 protein, called by TCRdb with MiXCR from the 5' RACE reads. The data contain hundreds of thousands of distinct CDR3 sequences, 58% of them seen just once; the ten biggest clones take up about 20%. Germline V gives CDR1 SQVTM, CDR2 ANQGSEA. The CDR3 has 22 amino acids, counting both end residues. Comment on this clonotype: The target antigen is unknown. No DNA is shown, since the ends of the CDR3 on it are uncertain; the CDR3 is the one TCRdb lists.

The V gene is TRBV29-1, the J gene TRBJ1-2. This clonotype was sampled from a man aged 30 to 39 in good health. The source material was blood. This CDR3 reads CSVRASRYNEQYFGPSSYGYTF.